A selection of T cell receptor beta chains follows, all from one sample in a study of OX40 agonist ivuxolimab in advanced cancers. Using immunoSEQ multiplex PCR, the repertoire was profiled, and TCRdb retains in-frame clones only, with some absent. The table has 85,000 to 100,000 clones, approximately 89% seen once; the top ten hold roughly 4.5%. The material was CD4+ or CD8+ T cells sorted from blood, obtained in a trial of the OX40 agonist ivuxolimab. Source of these receptors: an adult with an advanced solid tumor such as melanoma, head and neck, liver or kidney cancer. CDR3s include the opening cysteine and the closing phenylalanine or tryptophan. A D gene is named only where the DNA matches it firmly. Clone size is given for some rows only: seen once, a few or many times, or a class if the clone is expanded.

j_gene,d_gene,abundance,v_gene,CDR3aa,CDR3nt
TRBJ1-1,TRBD1,once,TRBV7-6,CASSLETGFTEAFF,TGTGCCAGCAGCTTAGAGACAGGGTTCACTGAAGCTTTCTTT
TRBJ1-6,-,-,TRBV5-1,CASSPLGDNSPLHF,TGCGCCAGCAGCCCCCTGGGTGATAATTCACCCCTCCACTTT
TRBJ1-5,-,-,TRBV27,CANPTGGAHSQPQHF,TGTGCCAACCCCACGGGGGGGGCGCATAGTCAGCCCCAGCATTTT
TRBJ1-5,TRBD1,-,TRBV6-6,CASRGQGIVQPQHF,TGTGCCAGTAGGGGACAGGGTATCGTCCAGCCCCAGCATTTT
TRBJ2-1,TRBD2,-,TRBV18,CASSTSGSQNEQFF,TGTGCCAGCTCTACTAGCGGGAGTCAAAATGAGCAGTTCTTC
TRBJ1-1,-,medium-sized,TRBV10-3,CAISRGDPEAFF,TGTGCCATCAGCCGAGGGGATCCTGAAGCTTTCTTT
TRBJ2-1,TRBD1,-,TRBV10-2,CASRPGQGWNNEQFF,TGCGCCAGCAGGCCGGGACAGGGGTGGAACAATGAGCAGTTCTTC
TRBJ1-5,TRBD1,-,TRBV19,CASTDRGRLGSNQPQHF,TGTGCCAGTACCGACAGGGGGCGACTAGGAAGCAATCAGCCCCAGCATTTT
TRBJ1-5,TRBD1,-,TRBV7-2,CASSFGQVNQPQHF,TGTGCCAGCAGCTTCGGACAGGTTAATCAGCCCCAGCATTTT
TRBJ2-1,-,-,TRBV6-5,CASSYSGRRAYNEQFF,TGTGCCAGCAGTTACTCGGGGCGGAGGGCCTACAATGAGCAGTTCTTC
TRBJ1-2,-,-,TRBV7-2,CASSSGGRTNYGYTF,TGTGCCAGCAGCTCCGGGGGGCGGACTAACTATGGCTACACCTTC
TRBJ1-1,-,-,TRBV7-8,CASRKQEKNTEAFF,TGTGCCAGCAGGAAACAGGAAAAGAACACTGAAGCTTTCTTT
TRBJ2-1,-,-,TRBV15,CATSRDQVEQFF,TGTGCCACCAGCAGAGATCAGGTTGAGCAGTTCTTC
TRBJ2-7,-,-,TRBV10-3,CAIRNTTGSYEQYF,TGTGCCATCCGAAATACCACAGGGTCCTACGAGCAGTACTTC
TRBJ1-1,-,-,TRBV6-4,CASSVEAGDTEAFF,TGTGCCAGCAGTGTTGAGGCCGGGGACACTGAAGCTTTCTTT
TRBJ1-1,TRBD1,-,TRBV7-2,CASSLATGAHTEAFF,TGTGCCAGCAGCTTAGCGACAGGGGCACACACTGAAGCTTTCTTT
TRBJ1-5,-,-,TRBV7-8,CASSPEWTGLGNQPQHF,TGTGCCAGCAGCCCAGAGTGGACCGGATTGGGGAATCAGCCCCAGCATTTT
TRBJ1-4,TRBD1,-,TRBV5-5,CASTRDRGSEKLFF,TGTGCCAGCACTAGGGACAGGGGGAGCGAAAAACTGTTTTTT
TRBJ1-2,-,-,TRBV6-5,CASMVVSGLLYGYTF,TGTGCCAGCATGGTAGTAAGCGGATTACTCTATGGCTACACCTTC
TRBJ2-3,-,-,TRBV12-2,CATQREGTSTDTQYF,TGTGCCACCCAACGGGAGGGGACTAGCACAGATACACAGTATTTT
TRBJ1-4,-,-,TRBV5-4,CASSLEQGTNEKLFF,TGTGCCAGCAGCTTGGAACAGGGAACTAATGAAAAACTGTTTTTT
TRBJ1-2,TRBD1,-,TRBV5-4,CASSRDRDYGYTF,TGTGCCAGCAGTCGGGACAGGGACTATGGCTACACCTTC
TRBJ2-7,-,-,TRBV7-8,CASSLAGSSYEQYF,TGTGCCAGCAGCTTAGCGGGCAGCTCCTACGAGCAGTACTTC
TRBJ2-5,TRBD1,-,TRBV25-1,CASKGDRRGEQETQYF,TGTGCCAGCAAAGGGGACAGAAGGGGCGAACAAGAGACCCAGTACTTC
TRBJ2-1,TRBD2,-,TRBV2,CASMGRGTRTYNEQFF,TGTGCCAGCATGGGAAGGGGGACTAGAACCTACAATGAGCAGTTCTTC
TRBJ1-2,-,-,TRBV5-6,CASSLGAGAVSGYTF,TGTGCCAGCAGCTTGGGTGCGGGGGCGGTTTCTGGCTACACCTTC
TRBJ2-3,TRBD2,-,TRBV29-1,CSVVTSGSVDTQYF,TGCAGCGTTGTCACTAGCGGGAGTGTCGATACGCAGTATTTT
TRBJ1-5,-,few,TRBV6-6,CASRYTGMSNQPQHF,TGTGCCAGCAGGTATACAGGGATGAGCAATCAGCCCCAGCATTTT
TRBJ2-1,TRBD2,-,TRBV11-3,CASSPVAGASYNEQFF,TGTGCCAGCAGCCCGGTAGCGGGAGCGTCCTACAATGAGCAGTTCTTC
TRBJ2-1,-,-,TRBV11-3,CASSAGANNEQFF,TGTGCCAGCAGCGCTGGGGCTAACAATGAGCAGTTCTTC
TRBJ1-2,TRBD1,-,TRBV27,CASSPALGQIYGYTF,TGTGCCAGCAGTCCCGCCCTGGGACAGATCTATGGCTACACCTTC
TRBJ2-1,-,-,TRBV4-1,CASSQEGYAYNEQFF,TGCGCCAGCAGCCAAGAGGGTTACGCCTACAATGAGCAGTTCTTC
TRBJ2-3,-,-,TRBV5-4,CASSLGRGLTDTQYF,TGTGCCAGCAGCCTTGGGCGGGGCCTCACAGATACGCAGTATTTT
TRBJ1-1,-,-,TRBV6-5,CASSYGQEGEGAFF,TGTGCCAGCAGTTACGGACAAGAGGGGGAGGGAGCTTTCTTT
TRBJ1-5,TRBD1,-,TRBV7-9,CATTNRGRGRNQPQHF,TGTGCCACAACCAACAGGGGGCGAGGACGCAATCAGCCCCAGCATTTT
TRBJ2-5,-,-,TRBV20-1,CSASGQETQYF,TGCAGTGCTAGCGGACAAGAGACCCAGTACTTC
TRBJ2-3,-,-,TRBV7-2,CASSSRGPRGTDTQYF,TGTGCCAGCAGCTCCCGGGGGCCCAGGGGGACAGATACGCAGTATTTT
TRBJ2-1,-,few,TRBV4-3,CASSQGGLEGALNEQFF,TGCGCCAGCAGCCAAGGCGGGTTGGAGGGGGCTCTGAATGAGCAGTTCTTC
TRBJ2-7,-,-,TRBV5-4,CASSRDTPGTHYEQYF,TGTGCCAGCAGCCGGGACACGCCGGGGACTCATTACGAGCAGTACTTC
TRBJ2-1,-,-,TRBV15,CATSREGQRYNEQFF,TGTGCCACCAGCAGGGAGGGACAGCGCTACAATGAGCAGTTCTTC
TRBJ1-5,TRBD1,-,TRBV18,CASSPPGGKDQPQHF,TGTGCCAGCTCACCACCAGGGGGCAAGGATCAGCCCCAGCATTTT
TRBJ2-1,TRBD2,-,TRBV7-8,CASKLFSGRIAYNEQFF,TGTGCCAGTAAACTATTTAGCGGGAGGATTGCCTACAATGAGCAGTTCTTC
TRBJ2-7,-,-,TRBV19,CASSRRGTASSYEQYF,TGTGCCAGTAGTAGGAGGGGGACAGCAAGCTCCTACGAGCAGTACTTC
TRBJ2-3,TRBD1,-,TRBV10-1,CASSGITGGFRTDTQYF,TGCGCCAGCAGTGGAATAACAGGGGGATTCAGGACAGATACGCAGTATTTT